This T cell receptor (beta chain) derives from a study of blood T cells in healthy people across ages. Germline V CDR1 and CDR2: SGHNT, YYREEE (reference sequence). After removal of 6 bases from V and 3 bases from J, the junction contained 6 bases not matched to a gene. The CDR3 is 14 amino acids. Combining a sample-barcoded 5' primer with a J-beta primer mix, a second PCR ran for about 6 to 11 cycles. TCRdb reanalysed the 5' RACE reads using MiXCR and keeps one entry per CDR3 protein. The sample holds around 1,500,000 distinct CDR3 sequences, approximately 38% seen once. Regarding this clonotype: The antigen remains unidentified.

Isolated PBMCs totaled at least 7 million in each sample. Study-level results: CMV status of donors was unknown, possibly confounding expanded clonotype changes.

V gene TRBV5-4 combines with J gene TRBJ1-2, with 9 bases fitting TRBD1. This receptor was obtained from a woman in her late teens or twenties in good health. Specimen: blood. The CDR3 region is CASTHDRGDYGYTF. DNA for the CDR3: TGTGCCAGCACTCACGACAGGGGGGACTATGGCTACACCTTC.